This T cell receptor (beta chain) was found in a study of cytomegalovirus exposure and HLA in healthy donors. Across the study: From about 180 million T cells, an earlier analysis saw roughly 110 million unique TCR beta sequences. Overall study results and limits: Owing to their indistinguishability, certain V segments, notably TRBV6-2 and TRBV6-3, were excluded. In a later analysis, TCR beta V- and J-gene trimming showed a link to a missense DCLRE1C variant.

The donors (healthy individuals) were bone marrow donors. Trimming left V 6 bases short and J 4 bases short, with 15 bases between. The CDR3 has 14 amino acids. Germline CDR1 is SNHLY and CDR2 is FYNNEI. Concerning this clone: Its antigen is unidentified.

The study ran its PCR with 60 Vbeta and 13 Jbeta primers. Profiling relied on immunoSEQ multiplex PCR, and the TCRdb table lists in-frame clones only, not all of them. Of 75,000 to 90,000 clones in the sample, 79% were seen once. The rearrangement joins TRBV2 to TRBJ1-1; a weak D match, TRBD1 (5 bases). Sequenced material: PBMCs. This clonotype was obtained from a woman in her forties in good health and CMV-seropositive. CDR3 in DNA: TGTGCCAGCAGGGATACCGGGACTTCCACTGAAGCTTTCTTT. It translates to CASRDTGTSTEAFF.